Below, 2 T cell receptor beta chains from the same sample are listed, as sequenced in a study of radiation and T cells in renal cell carcinoma. Time point indicated: blood 2 weeks post-SBRT. Treatment noted: 15 Gy SBRT to primary tumor, nephrectomy 4 weeks later. TCRdb keeps only in-frame clones here, not all; method: immunoSEQ multiplex PCR. This sample has 150,000 to 160,000 clones, with around 90% found just once. The sample here was blood, taken from a patient whose treatment included radiotherapy and nephrectomy. The source is a woman in her fifties or sixties with renal cell carcinoma.

The CDR3 DNA reads TGTGCCAGCAGCGTAGTCATTAGCACAGATACGCAGTATTTT. Its protein is CASSVVISTDTQYF. V is TRBV9 and J is TRBJ2-3; D remains unclear. Germline V gene sequence: CDR1 SGDLS, CDR2 YYNGEE. The CDR3 is 14 residues long. V lost 0 bases to trimming and J lost 0 bases, with 5 bases between them. Full variable domain (outside the CDR3, taken from reference TRBV9 and TRBJ2-3): DSGVTQTPKHLITATGQRVTLRCSPRSGDLSVYWYQQSLDQGLQFLIQYYNGEERAKGNILERFSAQQFPDLHSELNLSSLELGDSALYFCASSVVISTDTQYFGPGTRLTVL.

V usage is TRBV5-4 and J usage is TRBJ1-1, with no clear D. Trimming took 0 bases from V and 2 from J, leaving 8 bases between them. The CDR3 consists of 14 residues. Germline CDR1 and CDR2: SGHNT and YYREEE (reference sequence). The CDR3 sequence is CASSLEPFNTEAFF. The CDR3 coding sequence is TGTGCCAGCAGCTTGGAGCCCTTTAACACTGAAGCTTTCTTT.